These T cell receptor beta chains were read from a single sample in a study of blood T cell repertoires in COVID-19. The data were produced by immunoSEQ multiplex PCR, yet TCRdb's version contains in-frame clones alone and is incomplete. The top ten hold about 3% of the sample, which has 250,000 to 350,000 clones, 80% to 90% seen once. The sequenced sample consisted of peripheral blood. These receptors all stem from a young woman with active or convalescent COVID-19. Both conserved end residues are part of each CDR3. A D gene is named only where the DNA matches it firmly. Only part of the rows carry a size: once, few, many, or a class if the clone is expanded.

>TRBD1|TRBV5-8|TRBJ2-3|-|15
TGTGCCAGCAGCTCTTCGGACAGGGTAGCAGATACGCAGTATTTT
CASSSSDRVADTQYF
>-|TRBV28|TRBJ1-2|-|12
TGTGCCAGCAGCCCCTACGGCTATGGCTACACCTTC
CASSPYGYGYTF
>-|TRBV12-3/TRBV12-4|TRBJ1-5|once|13
TGTGCCAGCAGACCGGAGTGGAATCAGCCCCAGCATTTT
CASRPEWNQPQHF
>-|TRBV15|TRBJ2-5|-|13
TGTGCCACCAGCAGCCGGTCCCAAGCGACCCAGTACTTC
CATSSRSQATQYF
>TRBD2|TRBV2|TRBJ2-3|few|15
TGTGCCAGCAGTGGGGCGTGGCGGGGGTTAGATACGCAGTATTTT
CASSGAWRGLDTQYF
>TRBD2|TRBV19|TRBJ2-2|-|17
TGTGCCAGTAGTCCCGGACTAGCGGGGCTGCTATCTGGGGAGCTGTTTTTT
CASSPGLAGLLSGELFF
>-|TRBV15|TRBJ2-2|few|11
TGTGCCACCAGTCGGGTCGGGGAGCTGTTTTTT
CATSRVGELFF
>-|TRBV6-2/TRBV6-3|TRBJ1-5|-|13
TGTGCCAGCAGTTTGGCAGGGCATCAGCCCCAGCATTTT
CASSLAGHQPQHF
>TRBD1|TRBV18|TRBJ1-3|-|14
TGTGCCACCGGACAGGGGGATTCCGGAAACACCATATATTTT
CATGQGDSGNTIYF
>-|TRBV2|TRBJ1-5|few|14
TGTGCCAGCAGTGAAGAAACAGGCAATCAGCCCCAGCATTTT
CASSEETGNQPQHF
>TRBD2|TRBV10-3|TRBJ2-3|-|15
TGTGCCATCAGTGCCGCGGGGGGTCTCACAGATACGCAGTATTTT
CAISAAGGLTDTQYF
>-|TRBV27|TRBJ1-1|-|13
TGTGCCAGCAGTGTTAACAGGAACACTGAAGCTTTCTTT
CASSVNRNTEAFF
>-|TRBV28|TRBJ1-1|-|20
TGTGCCAGCAGTCCCTCGGGAGTCCGGATCCAAGATTTTATGAACACTGAAGCTTTCTTT
CASSPSGVRIQDFMNTEAFF
>TRBD1|TRBV12-3/TRBV12-4|TRBJ1-2|-|13
TGTGCCAGCAGTTGGACAGGGGACTATGGCTACACCTTC
CASSWTGDYGYTF
>-|TRBV18|TRBJ1-3|-|16
TGTGCCAGCTCACCACCGGGCCGGGGGGCTGGAAACACCATATATTTT
CASSPPGRGAGNTIYF
>TRBD2|TRBV7-2|TRBJ2-5|once|16
TGTGCCAGCAGCTTATTTGGGACTAGCATCCAAGAGACCCAGTACTTC
CASSLFGTSIQETQYF
>TRBD1|TRBV19|TRBJ1-4|-|13
TGTGCCAGTACTCGGACAGGGGGCGAAAAACTGTTTTTT
CASTRTGGEKLFF
>-|TRBV10-1|TRBJ2-1|-|16
TGCGCCAGCAGTGAGGCCCGACGAGAGACTGACAATGAGCAGTTCTTC
CASSEARRETDNEQFF
>TRBD2|TRBV28|TRBJ2-5|-|13
TGTGCCAGCAGCCTAGCGGGGGGGGAGACCCAGTACTTC
CASSLAGGETQYF